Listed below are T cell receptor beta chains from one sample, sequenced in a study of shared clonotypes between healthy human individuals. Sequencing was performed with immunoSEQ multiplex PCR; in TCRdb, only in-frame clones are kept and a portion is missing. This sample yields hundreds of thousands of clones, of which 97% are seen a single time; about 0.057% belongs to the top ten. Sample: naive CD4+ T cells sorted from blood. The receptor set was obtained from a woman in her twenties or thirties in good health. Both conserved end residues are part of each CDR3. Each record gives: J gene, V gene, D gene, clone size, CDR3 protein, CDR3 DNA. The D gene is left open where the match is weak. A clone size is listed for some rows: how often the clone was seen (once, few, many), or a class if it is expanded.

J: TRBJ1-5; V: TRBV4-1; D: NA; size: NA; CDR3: CASSQGGAGSQPQHF; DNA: TGCGCCAGCAGCCAAGGGGGCGCCGGGAGTCAGCCCCAGCATTTT
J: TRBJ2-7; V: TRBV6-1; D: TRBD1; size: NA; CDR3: CASTRDRDYYEQYF; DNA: TGTGCCAGCACCCGGGACAGAGACTACTACGAGCAGTACTTC
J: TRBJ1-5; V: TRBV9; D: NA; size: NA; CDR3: CASSVGFMGGTNQPQHF; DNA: TGTGCCAGCAGCGTAGGATTCATGGGGGGTACCAATCAGCCCCAGCATTTT
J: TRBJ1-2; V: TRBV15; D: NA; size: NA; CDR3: CATSRDLGQRGYTF; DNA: TGTGCCACCAGCAGAGATCTGGGCCAGAGGGGCTACACCTTC
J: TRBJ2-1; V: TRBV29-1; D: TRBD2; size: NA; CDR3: CSVSGTSGGYNEQFF; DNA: TGCAGCGTTAGCGGGACTAGCGGGGGGTACAATGAGCAGTTCTTC
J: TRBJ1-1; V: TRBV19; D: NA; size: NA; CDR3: CASSTIAESTEAFF; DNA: TGTGCCAGTAGTACGATCGCTGAGAGCACTGAAGCTTTCTTT
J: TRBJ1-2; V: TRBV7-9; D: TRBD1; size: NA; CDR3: CASSLEAGGGYTF; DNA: TGTGCCAGCAGCTTAGAGGCAGGGGGAGGCTACACCTTC
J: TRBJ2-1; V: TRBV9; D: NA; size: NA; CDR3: CASSVGLWVNEQFF; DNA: TGTGCCAGCAGCGTAGGTCTTTGGGTCAATGAGCAGTTCTTC
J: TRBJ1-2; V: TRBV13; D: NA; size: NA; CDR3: CASSENTGSAFYGYTF; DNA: TGTGCCAGCAGCGAAAACACAGGGTCCGCCTTCTATGGCTACACCTTC
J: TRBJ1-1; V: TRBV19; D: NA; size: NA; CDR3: CASSFPFENTEAFF; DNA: TGTGCCAGTAGTTTCCCTTTCGAGAACACTGAAGCTTTCTTT
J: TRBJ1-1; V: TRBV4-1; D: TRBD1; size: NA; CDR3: CASSPEGASNTEAFF; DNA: TGCGCCAGCAGCCCCGAGGGGGCCTCGAACACTGAAGCTTTCTTT
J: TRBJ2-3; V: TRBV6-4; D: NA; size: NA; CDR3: CASSFEGADTQYF; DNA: TGTGCCAGCAGTTTCGAGGGGGCAGATACGCAGTATTTT
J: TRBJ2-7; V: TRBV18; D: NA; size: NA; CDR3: CASSPAYEQYF; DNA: TGTGCCAGCTCACCAGCCTACGAGCAGTACTTC
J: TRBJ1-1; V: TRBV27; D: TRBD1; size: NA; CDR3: CASRTGGEAFF; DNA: TGTGCCAGCAGGACAGGGGGTGAAGCTTTCTTT
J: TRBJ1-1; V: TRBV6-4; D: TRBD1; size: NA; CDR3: CASRGQGMGSAEAFF; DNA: TGTGCCAGCAGGGGACAGGGAATGGGGAGCGCTGAAGCTTTCTTT
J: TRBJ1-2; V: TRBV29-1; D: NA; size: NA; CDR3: CSVDRASYTF; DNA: TGCAGCGTGGACCGCGCGAGCTACACCTTC
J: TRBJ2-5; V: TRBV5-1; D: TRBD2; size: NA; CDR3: CASSFLAGGPGETQYF; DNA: TGCGCCAGCAGCTTCTTAGCGGGAGGGCCTGGAGAGACCCAGTACTTC
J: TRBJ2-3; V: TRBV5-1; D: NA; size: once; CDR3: CASKRGADTQYF; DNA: TGCGCCTCCAAGAGGGGGGCAGATACGCAGTATTTT
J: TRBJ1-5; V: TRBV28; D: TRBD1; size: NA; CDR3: CASSLSLPTGVKEQPQHF; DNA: TGTGCCAGCAGTTTAAGTCTCCCTACAGGGGTCAAGGAGCAGCCCCAGCATTTT
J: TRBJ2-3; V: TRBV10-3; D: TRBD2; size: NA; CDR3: CAINPEGGDVADTQYF; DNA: TGTGCCATCAACCCGGAGGGAGGGGATGTCGCAGATACGCAGTATTTT
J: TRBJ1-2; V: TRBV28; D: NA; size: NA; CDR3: CASSLTLWGPNYGYTF; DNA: TGTGCCAGCAGTTTAACCCTCTGGGGGCCGAACTATGGCTACACCTTC
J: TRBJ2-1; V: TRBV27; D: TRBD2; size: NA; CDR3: CASSSRLADHEQFF; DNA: TGTGCCAGCAGTAGCCGACTAGCGGACCATGAGCAGTTCTTC
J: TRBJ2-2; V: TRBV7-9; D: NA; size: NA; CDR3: CASSPGLKSTSAGELFF; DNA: TGTGCCAGCAGCCCGGGACTCAAATCGACGAGCGCCGGGGAGCTGTTTTTT
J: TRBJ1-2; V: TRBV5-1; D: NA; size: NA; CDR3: CASSLDDQQGYTF; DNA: TGCGCCAGCAGCTTGGACGACCAGCAGGGCTACACCTTC
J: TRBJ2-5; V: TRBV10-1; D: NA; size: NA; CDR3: CASSAANQETQYF; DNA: TGCGCCAGCAGTGCAGCGAACCAAGAGACCCAGTACTTC
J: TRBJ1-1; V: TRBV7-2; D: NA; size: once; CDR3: CASSLARNTEASF; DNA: TGTGCCAGCAGCTTAGCCAGGAACACCGAAGCTTCCTTT
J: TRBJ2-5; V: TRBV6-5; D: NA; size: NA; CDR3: CASSYASDDLQETQYF; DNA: TGTGCCAGCAGTTACGCTAGCGACGATCTTCAAGAGACCCAGTACTTC
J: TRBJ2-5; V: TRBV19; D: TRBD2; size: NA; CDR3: CASSIAGAGGETQYF; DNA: TGTGCCAGTAGTATTGCGGGAGCCGGGGGGGAGACCCAGTACTTC
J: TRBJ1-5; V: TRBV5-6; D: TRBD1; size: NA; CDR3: CASSYGQGMGNQPQHF; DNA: TGTGCCAGCAGCTACGGACAGGGGATGGGCAATCAGCCCCAGCATTTT
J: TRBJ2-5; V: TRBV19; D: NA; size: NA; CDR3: CASSVQGQETQYF; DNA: TGTGCCAGTAGTGTTCAGGGACAAGAGACCCAGTACTTC
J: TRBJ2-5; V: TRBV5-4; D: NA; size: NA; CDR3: CASSLTGDETQYF; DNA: TGTGCCAGCAGCTTGACGGGAGACGAGACCCAGTACTTC
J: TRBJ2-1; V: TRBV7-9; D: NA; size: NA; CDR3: CASMARAKSSYNEQFF; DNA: TGTGCCAGCATGGCCCGAGCGAAGAGCTCCTACAATGAGCAGTTCTTC
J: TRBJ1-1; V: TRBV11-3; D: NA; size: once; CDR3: CASSLLKNTEAFF; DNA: TGTGCCAGCAGCCTACTCAAGAACACTGAAGCTTTCTTT
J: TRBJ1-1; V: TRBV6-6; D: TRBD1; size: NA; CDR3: CASSSGQGGMNTEAFF; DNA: TGTGCCAGCAGTTCAGGACAGGGGGGGATGAACACTGAAGCTTTCTTT
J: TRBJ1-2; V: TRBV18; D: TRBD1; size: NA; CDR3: CASSPRTGGIDYGYTF; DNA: TGTGCCAGCTCACCCCGGACAGGGGGCATAGACTATGGCTACACCTTC
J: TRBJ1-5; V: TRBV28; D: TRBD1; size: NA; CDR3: CASSFGTVSPPYSNQPQHF; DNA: TGTGCCAGCAGTTTCGGGACAGTCTCGCCCCCTTATAGCAATCAGCCCCAGCATTTT
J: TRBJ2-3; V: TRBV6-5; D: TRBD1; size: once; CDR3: CASSPQGGDTQYF; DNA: TGTGCCAGCAGTCCACAGGGGGGAGATACGCAGTATTTT
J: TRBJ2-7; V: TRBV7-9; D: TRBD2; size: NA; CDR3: CASSPLAGSAEQYF; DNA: TGTGCCAGCAGCCCGCTAGCGGGATCCGCCGAGCAGTACTTC
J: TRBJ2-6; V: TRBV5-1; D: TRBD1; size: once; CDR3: CASSLGQGNSGANVLTF; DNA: TGCGCCAGCAGCTTGGGACAGGGGAACTCTGGGGCCAACGTCCTGACTTTC
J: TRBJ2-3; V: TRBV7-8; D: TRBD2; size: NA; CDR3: CASSSSIAGELDTQYF; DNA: TGTGCCAGCAGCTCCTCTATAGCGGGAGAATTAGATACGCAGTATTTT
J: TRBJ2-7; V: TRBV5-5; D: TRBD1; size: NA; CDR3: CASSSGQEAYEQYF; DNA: TGTGCCAGCAGCAGCGGACAGGAGGCCTACGAGCAGTACTTC
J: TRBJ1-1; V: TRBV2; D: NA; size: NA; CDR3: CASSAPGVNTEAFF; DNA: TGTGCCAGCAGTGCCCCCGGGGTCAACACTGAAGCTTTCTTT
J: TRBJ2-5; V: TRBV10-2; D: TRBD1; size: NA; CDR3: CASSETGEETQYF; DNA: TGCGCCAGCAGTGAAACAGGGGAAGAGACCCAGTACTTC